The sequence of this TCR beta chain was determined in a study of T-cell memory formation after mild COVID-19. CDR3 length: 16 residues. The trim removed 4 bases at V and 4 bases at J, leaving 10 bases unmatched. Details on this clonotype: Its target is not known.

MiXCR, run by TCRdb on the 5' RACE reads, gives a single entry per CDR3 protein. This table holds 250,000 to 300,000 distinct CDR3 sequences, 15% to 20% found once. Study results and caveats: Pre-infection memory harbored some responding clones, suggesting cross-reactive memory joined. Shrinking CD4+ clones were chiefly CM and EM; CD8+ ones were chiefly EMRA.

The TCR sequence derives from a man between 18 and 29 years old who had mild COVID-19 (a few samples of this study predate the infection). Cell type and time point are not known. The sample consisted of PBMCs or a T cell subset sorted from them (not recorded which). This chain links TRBV12-3 or TRBV12-4 with TRBJ2-3; TRBD2 agrees at 8 bases. The CDR3 sequence: CASSSLRGGPADTQYF. The CDR3 nucleotides are TGTGCCAGCAGTTCCCTTCGCGGGGGGCCAGCAGATACGCAGTATTTT.